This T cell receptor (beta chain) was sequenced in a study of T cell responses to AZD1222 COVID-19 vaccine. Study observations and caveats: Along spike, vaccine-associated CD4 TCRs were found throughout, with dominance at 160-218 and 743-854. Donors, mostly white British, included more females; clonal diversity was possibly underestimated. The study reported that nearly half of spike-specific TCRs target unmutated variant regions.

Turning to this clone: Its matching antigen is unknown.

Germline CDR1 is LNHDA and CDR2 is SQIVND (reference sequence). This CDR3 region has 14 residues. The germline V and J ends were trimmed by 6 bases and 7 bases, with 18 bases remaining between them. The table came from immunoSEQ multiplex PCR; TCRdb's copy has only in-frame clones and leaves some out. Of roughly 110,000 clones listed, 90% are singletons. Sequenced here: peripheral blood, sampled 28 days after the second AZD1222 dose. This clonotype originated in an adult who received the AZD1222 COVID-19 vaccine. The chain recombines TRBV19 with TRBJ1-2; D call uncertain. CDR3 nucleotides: TGTGCCAGTAGGAGTCCTACCCCCGGTGGTGGCTACACCTTC. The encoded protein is CASRSPTPGGGYTF.